A single sample is the source of the 10 T cell receptor beta chains below, sequenced in a study of blood T cell repertoires in COVID-19. The data were produced by immunoSEQ multiplex PCR, yet TCRdb's version contains in-frame clones alone and is incomplete. This table holds about 130,000 clones, 92% found once. Sequenced: peripheral blood. The receptors shown here come from a man between 45 and 60 years old with COVID-19, enrolled during active disease.

The chain uses TRBV13 and TRBJ2-4, with 13 bases aligning to TRBD2. Trimming removed 2 bases from V and 0 bases from J; junction bases left unmatched: 4. This CDR3 is 18 amino acids long. CDR1 is PRHDT and CDR2 is FYEKMQ in the germline V gene (reference sequence). CDR3: CASSLLGLAGEAKNIQYF. CDR3 sequence (DNA): TGTGCCAGCAGCTTACTAGGACTAGCGGGAGAAGCCAAAAACATTCAGTACTTC.

The chain employs TRBV6-5 and TRBJ2-7, with D tentatively TRBD1 (5 bases). There are 13 residues in the CDR3. The germline V gene encodes CDR1 MNHEY and CDR2 SVGAGI. V lost 6 bases to trimming and J lost 0 bases, with 9 bases between them. The CDR3 DNA reads TGTGCCAGCAGACAGACAGTCTCCTACGAGCAGTACTTC. Its protein product is CASRQTVSYEQYF.

This sequence joins TRBV5-1 and TRBJ2-5; D not certain. V was clipped by 0 bases and J by 4 bases, with 7 bases between them. CDR3 length equals 13 residues. CDR1 and CDR2 (germline): SGHRS, YFSETQ. The CDR3 region has the DNA TGCGCCAGCAGCTTGGTGTACGGAGAGACCCAGTACTTC. Translation gives CASSLVYGETQYF.

The chain is built from TRBV3-1 (or the pseudogene TRBV3-2) and TRBJ2-3; the D gene is possibly TRBD1 (5 bases). The V end lost 3 bases, the J end lost 0 bases, and 19 bases lay between the germline ends. This CDR3 contains 18 residues. Germline assignment: CDR1 LGHDT and CDR2 YNNKEL (reference sequence). For the CDR3, the DNA is TGTGCCAGCAGCCAGGGTGCAGGGCTCCGGCTCAGCACAGATACGCAGTATTTT. Residues: CASSQGAGLRLSTDTQYF.

The chain joins TRBV11-2 to TRBJ2-3; tentative D call: TRBD2 (6 bases). From germline, CDR1 is SGHAT and CDR2 FQNNGV. The V end was cut by 0 bases, the J end by 3 bases, with 10 bases between. The CDR3 contains 15 residues. The CDR3 DNA reads as TGTGCCAGCAGCTTAGAGGGACTCTCAACAGATACGCAGTATTTT. Residues: CASSLEGLSTDTQYF.

The rearrangement links TRBV7-9 to TRBJ1-2; 11 positions agree with TRBD1. V shed 3 bases, J shed 0 bases, and the junction held 12 bases outside the gene matches. The CDR3 totals 19 residues. Germline V gene lookup returns CDR1 SEHNR and CDR2 FQNEAQ (reference sequence). As DNA, the CDR3 is TGTGCCAGCAGCTTGAGGACAGGGGGCGCCCCATTGGCTAACTATGGCTACACCTTC. It translates to CASSLRTGGAPLANYGYTF.

The chain has TRBV5-1 and TRBJ1-6; D possibly corresponds to TRBD1 (6 bases). There are 14 residues in the CDR3. CDR1 SGHRS and CDR2 YFSETQ come from the germline V gene. Trimming left V 7 bases short and J 7 bases short, with 15 bases between. The DNA for the CDR3 is TGCGCCAGCCGCCTCGACAGGATGAATTCACCCCTCCACTTT. Encoded protein: CASRLDRMNSPLHF.

Only one count was recorded for this clone. This chain connects TRBV15 to TRBJ2-6, with D tentatively TRBD2 (6 bases). V was clipped by 0 bases and J by 0 bases, with 6 bases between them. The CDR3 has 16 residues. Germline-derived CDR1 and CDR2 are LNHNV and YYDKDF (reference sequence). CDR3 bases: TGTGCCACCAGCAGAGACGGGAGCTCTGGGGCCAACGTCCTGACTTTC. Its protein is CATSRDGSSGANVLTF.

The genes are TRBV9 and TRBJ1-2; D is unclear. Germline CDR1 is SGDLS and CDR2 is YYNGEE. The CDR3 sequence is 14 residues long. The V end was cut by 0 bases, the J end by 4 bases, with 10 bases between. CDR3 nucleotides: TGTGCCAGCAGCGTAGGTCCCAACTTCTATGGCTACACCTTC. This sequence encodes CASSVGPNFYGYTF. Looking up the rest from reference TRBV9 and TRBJ1-2 gives the full variable domain: DSGVTQTPKHLITATGQRVTLRCSPRSGDLSVYWYQQSLDQGLQFLIQYYNGEERAKGNILERFSAQQFPDLHSELNLSSLELGDSALYFCASSVGPNFYGYTFGSGTRLTVV.

The chain joins TRBV30 to TRBJ2-1; no definite D call. The germline V gene encodes CDR1 GTSNPN and CDR2 SVGIG (reference sequence). With 0 bases removed from V and 4 bases from J, the gap between germline ends came to 10 bases. CDR3 size: 14 residues. The DNA for the CDR3 is TGTGCCTGGAGTGTACTGTCCAGGTACAATGAGCAGTTCTTC. Translated: CAWSVLSRYNEQFF.